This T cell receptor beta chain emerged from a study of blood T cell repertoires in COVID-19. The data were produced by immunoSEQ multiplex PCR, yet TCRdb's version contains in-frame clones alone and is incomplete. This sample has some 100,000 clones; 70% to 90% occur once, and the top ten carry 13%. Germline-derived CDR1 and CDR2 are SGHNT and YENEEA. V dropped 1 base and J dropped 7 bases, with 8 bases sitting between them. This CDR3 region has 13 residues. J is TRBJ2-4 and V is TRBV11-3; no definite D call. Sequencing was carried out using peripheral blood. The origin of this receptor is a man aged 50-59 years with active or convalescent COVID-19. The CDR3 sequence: CASSLGSANIQYF. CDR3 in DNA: TGTGCCAGCAGCTTAGGTAGTGCGAACATTCAGTACTTC.